Reported below is one TCR beta chain. Its antigen remains unidentified. Per-base quality was not reported, and no clone a single base away is much larger than it. Inclusive of the bounding cysteine and phenylalanine, the CDR3 is 15 residues long. Only CDR3 DNA remains: 45 bases, in frame from the first base. Trimming removed 4 bases from V and 1 base from J, leaving 13 bases between the germline ends. Looking up the germline V gene (reference sequence) yields CDR1 LNHDA and CDR2 SQIVND. The data belong to a study of T cell changes during pregnancy in multiple sclerosis (dated 2019 in TCRdb). Concerning the study at large: The study examined how the T cell repertoire changed over the course of pregnancy in women with multiple sclerosis.

The library was made by the immunoSEQ multiplex PCR assay. As stored in TCRdb, this immuneACCESS dataset retains in-frame rearrangements with V and J assigned. A fraction of the clones does not appear; measured against another copy, unresolved V genes explain less than half of the discrepancy, and the remainder lacks a known reason. The sample data list some 87,000 clones, and 85% to 95% of these were observed just once. The leading ten clones occupy 2.6% of the sample. Specimen: peripheral blood, collected in the first trimester of pregnancy. This chain is built from TRBV19 and TRBJ2-5; the D region possibly corresponds to TRBD2 (5 bases align). The sequence was collected from a female donor with multiple sclerosis, enrolled in a pregnancy study. DNA sequence: TGTGCCAGTAGTACCGGTGGACTGCTCCAAGAGACCCAGTACTTC. Translated, it reads CASSTGGLLQETQYF.